This T cell receptor (beta chain) comes out of a study of cytomegalovirus exposure and HLA in healthy donors. As for the study in general: The same platform used for the approximately 700 first-cohort repertoires was also used for the 120 or so validation repertoires, as a later analysis reported. Study observations and caveats: It was reported that the classifier diagnosed cytomegalovirus status with high specificity and sensitivity in both the original and validation cohorts. Most TCR sequences were uncommon, yet certain public TCRs appeared in many donors. As confirmed in vitro, three CMV-associated chains were specific for CMV antigens.

As regards this clone: Its antigen is unknown.

The protocol was immunoSEQ multiplex PCR, while the TCRdb copy is restricted to in-frame clones and leaves out a portion. The table has about 250,000 clones, about 90% seen once; the top ten hold 12%. The CDR3 is made up of 15 amino acids. Germline V CDR1 and CDR2: MNHEY, SMNVEV (reference sequence). V shed 2 bases, J shed 8 bases, and the junction held 8 bases outside the gene matches. The receptor was isolated from a man in his late teens or twenties in good health and CMV-seropositive. The sequencing input was PBMCs. The V and J genes are TRBV27 and TRBJ2-1; 8 nucleotides line up with TRBD1. As DNA, the CDR3 is TGTGCCAGCAGTTTAAGACAGGGGAATTGGGATGAGCAGTTCTTC. It is translated as CASSLRQGNWDEQFF.